Listed here are 22 T cell receptor beta chains from one sample, sequenced in a study of CD8 T cells in ankylosing spondylitis. TCRdb called the 5' RACE reads again in MiXCR, with one record for every CDR3 protein. Of roughly 440,000 distinct CDR3 sequences in the sample, 17% were seen once. For these receptors, no antigen is known. Study results and limitations: Blood from ankylosing spondylitis patients appeared to carry a characteristic roughly 8-variant TCR beta motif.

What was sequenced was blood, either unsorted or a sorted T cell fraction (not recorded which). All receptors come from a male donor with ankylosing spondylitis.

This clonotype has a handful of counts. The chain uses TRBV20-1 and TRBJ1-2; D remains ambiguous. CDR1 is DFQATT, CDR2 SNEGSKA, per germline (reference sequence). The CDR3 totals 15 residues. Between the trimmed V and J ends, which lost 1 base and 4 bases, there was a span of 16 bases. The CDR3 nucleotides read TGCAGTGCTAGAGTCTTAACTCGGCTTGGCTATGGCTACACCTTC. Translation gives CSARVLTRLGYGYTF.

V is TRBV2 and J is TRBJ2-1; TRBD1 or TRBD2 may be the D gene (6 bases each). V lost 7 bases to trimming and J lost 10 bases, with 23 bases between them. There are 15 residues in the CDR3. Germline V gives CDR1 SNHLY, CDR2 FYNNEI. Written as DNA, the CDR3 is TGTGCCAGCAATAAAATGAGAGAGGGGGGAAGGGAGCAGTTCTTC. Translating gives CASNKMREGGREQFF.

This clonotype was detected a few times. The V call is TRBV7-6, the J call TRBJ2-3, with D maybe TRBD2 (6 bases). The CDR3 is 16 residues long. Germline CDR1 is SGHVS and CDR2 is FNYEAQ. The V and J ends lost 5 bases and 4 bases respectively, with 19 bases between them. The CDR3 sequence is CASSPRLSGHADTQYF. DNA of the CDR3: TGTGCCAGCAGCCCTCGGCTGAGCGGGCACGCAGATACGCAGTATTTT.

J is TRBJ2-1 and V is TRBV9; 14 nucleotides line up with TRBD2. V was pared by 0 bases and J by 5 bases, with 7 bases of the junction left unmatched. Germline V gene sequence: CDR1 SGDLS, CDR2 YYNGEE. The CDR3 runs 18 residues. The CDR3 region is CASSVGLAGGSRDNEQFF. The CDR3 DNA reads as TGTGCCAGCAGCGTAGGACTAGCGGGAGGGAGCAGGGACAATGAGCAGTTCTTC. Together with reference TRBV9 and TRBJ2-1, the CDR3 gives the full variable domain: DSGVTQTPKHLITATGQRVTLRCSPRSGDLSVYWYQQSLDQGLQFLIQYYNGEERAKGNILERFSAQQFPDLHSELNLSSLELGDSALYFCASSVGLAGGSRDNEQFFGPGTRLTVL.

V is TRBV10-3 and J is TRBJ2-1, with a tentative D call TRBD2 (5 bases). V was trimmed by 4 bases and J by 4 bases, leaving 14 bases between them. Germline loops: CDR1 ENHRY, CDR2 SYGVKD. This CDR3 has 15 amino acids. The CDR3: CAISGGPGAYNEQFF. The CDR3 DNA follows: TGTGCCATCAGTGGAGGGCCAGGAGCATACAATGAGCAGTTCTTC.

This clonotype has more than one count but fewer than ten. V and J are TRBV28 and TRBJ1-6; a weak D match, TRBD1 (5 bases). The V end lost 3 bases, the J end lost 0 bases, and 9 bases lay between the germline ends. The CDR3 sequence is 16 residues long. CDR1 is MDHEN, CDR2 SYDVKM, per germline. The CDR3 is CASSLLDISYNSPLHF. The DNA for the CDR3 is TGTGCCAGCAGTTTGTTGGACATCTCCTATAATTCACCCCTCCACTTT.

This clonotype was seen a handful of times. The V call is TRBV2, the J call TRBJ2-7, with 12 bases lining up with TRBD2. Per the germline V gene, CDR1 is SNHLY and CDR2 is FYNNEI. V lost 4 bases and J lost 0; bases outside the gene matches: 4. The CDR3 has 16 residues. The CDR3 DNA reads as TGTGCCAGCAGTGCCCCTAGCGGGGGGGCCTCCTACGAGCAGTACTTC. Translating it yields CASSAPSGGASYEQYF.

This clonotype was observed a single time. This chain uses TRBV20-1 with TRBJ2-1; D tentatively fits TRBD1 or TRBD2 (5 bases each). The CDR3 is made up of 13 amino acids. In germline, CDR1 is DFQATT, CDR2 SNEGSKA (reference sequence). V lost 6 bases and J 4 bases, leaving 13 bases between the germline ends. The CDR3 sequence is CSALRGDYNEQFF. DNA of the CDR3: TGCAGTGCGCTGAGAGGGGATTACAATGAGCAGTTCTTC.

The V and J genes are TRBV20-1 and TRBJ2-5; D gene uncertain. V was cut by 5 bases and J by 2 bases, with 6 bases left in between. Germline CDR1 is DFQATT and CDR2 is SNEGSKA (reference sequence). CDR3 length: 11 amino acids. The CDR3 nucleotides read TGCAGTGCTCTAGGACAAGAGACCCAGTACTTC. It is translated as CSALGQETQYF.

The J gene is TRBJ1-1, the V gene TRBV3-1; D remains unclear. Trimming pared 0 bases from V and 4 bases from J, leaving 18 bases between. Germline V gene data show CDR1 as LGHDT and CDR2 as YNNKEL (reference sequence). The CDR3 consists of 17 residues. The CDR3 DNA reads as TGTGCCAGCAGCCAAGACGCAGTATCCCCACGAGCCACTGAAGCTTTCTTT. It codes for CASSQDAVSPRATEAFF.

This clonotype occurred a few times. The chain couples TRBV5-1 to TRBJ2-1; TRBD2 matches 12 bases. Germline CDR1 SGHRS, CDR2 YFSETQ. The length of the CDR3 is 15 residues. V lost 2 bases, J lost 8 bases, and 5 bases stayed unmatched. CDR3 bases: TGCGCCAGCAGCTTCACTAGCGGGAGGATGGATGAGCAGTTCTTC. Protein product: CASSFTSGRMDEQFF.

J is TRBJ2-2 and V is TRBV10-3, with 7 bases lining up with TRBD1. The CDR3 consists of 15 residues. Unmatched junction bases numbered 8, after V lost 8 bases and J lost 2 bases. Germline V gives CDR1 ENHRY, CDR2 SYGVKD. CDR3 coding DNA: TGTGCCATCTCTCCGGGACAGCAAAACACCGGGGAGCTGTTTTTT. Translation gives CAISPGQQNTGELFF.

The rearrangement links TRBV15 to TRBJ2-7; 8 positions match TRBD2. The CDR3 is 15 residues long. Germline V CDR1 and CDR2: LNHNV, YYDKDF (reference sequence). The V and J ends lost 4 bases and 3 bases, in that order; junction bases with no gene match: 8. In DNA form, the CDR3 reads TGTGCCACCAGCACAGCACGGGGGGGAAGCTACGAGCAGTACTTC. Amino acid sequence: CATSTARGGSYEQYF. Supplemented by reference TRBV15 and TRBJ2-7, the full variable domain reads DAMVIQNPRYQVTQFGKPVTLSCSQTLNHNVMYWYQQKSSQAPKLLFHYYDKDFNNEADTPDNFQSRRPNTSFCFLDIRSPGLGDTAMYLCATSTARGGSYEQYFGPGTRLTVT.

The chain carries TRBV7-3 and TRBJ2-2; possible D gene TRBD1, 6 bases. The germline CDR1 and CDR2 sequences are SGHTA and FQGTGA. This CDR3 is built from 16 residues. V lost 4 bases and J lost 6, with 18 bases in between. The CDR3 coding sequence is TGTGCCAGCAGCTCATTACAGGGAATCAAGGCCGGGGAGCTGTTTTTT. This sequence encodes CASSSLQGIKAGELFF.

The table lists this clonotype with a few counts. V and J are TRBV29-1 and TRBJ2-4; D remains unclear. There are 15 residues in the CDR3. Germline CDR1 and CDR2: SQVTM and ANQGSEA. The V gene lost 5 bases and the J gene lost 0 bases, with 14 bases spanning the gap. The CDR3 DNA is TGCAGCGTTAACCCAGGCGGCACAGCCAAAAACATTCAGTACTTC. Its translation is CSVNPGGTAKNIQYF.

This clonotype was counted only a few times. The chain couples TRBV3-1 to TRBJ1-1; no clear D. V lost 0 bases and J lost 6, with 11 bases in between. The CDR3 consists of 14 residues. The V gene's germline CDR1 is LGHDT and CDR2 YNNKEL (reference sequence). This chain's CDR3 is CASSQDLSGSEAFF. The CDR3 nucleotides read TGTGCCAGCAGCCAAGATTTGTCAGGCTCTGAAGCTTTCTTT.

This chain uses TRBV18 with TRBJ1-2; no clear D gene. Germline loops: CDR1 KGHSH, CDR2 LQKENI. Trimming shortened V by 0 bases and J by 8 bases, and 10 bases separated the two germline ends. The CDR3 runs to 13 residues. This CDR3 is CASSPPEGRGYTF. CDR3 DNA: TGTGCCAGCTCACCACCGGAGGGAAGGGGCTACACCTTC.

This chain joins TRBV30 and TRBJ2-1; 9 bases are shared with TRBD2. This CDR3 contains 14 residues. Looked up from germline, CDR1 is GTSNPN and CDR2 is SVGIG (reference sequence). V was pared by 3 bases and J by 7 bases, with 7 bases of the junction left unmatched. Here the CDR3 reads CAWSLAGGHNEQFF. CDR3 bases: TGTGCCTGGAGCCTTGCGGGGGGGCATAATGAGCAGTTCTTC.

This clonotype was observed many times. The J gene is TRBJ1-1, the V gene TRBV18; 9 bases fit TRBD1. The CDR3 spans 13 residues. J was trimmed by 8 bases and V by 6 bases; bases with no gene match: 7. Germline CDR1 KGHSH, CDR2 LQKENI. The CDR3 sequence: CASSPPDRGEAFF. The CDR3 DNA is TGTGCCAGCTCCCCGCCGGACAGGGGAGAAGCTTTCTTT.

This clonotype was picked up a small number of times. The CDR3 loop reads CASSPAGTGGGYEQYF. The CDR3 DNA follows: TGTGCCAGCAGCCCCGCCGGGACAGGGGGCGGGTACGAGCAGTACTTC. The gene calls are TRBV3-1 and TRBJ2-7, with 12 nucleotides matching TRBD1. This CDR3 is 16 amino acids long. V shed 4 bases and J 4 bases; nucleotides not matched to a gene: 8. In germline, CDR1 is LGHDT, CDR2 YNNKEL (reference sequence).

This clonotype was counted between two and nine times. The rearrangement joins TRBV2 to TRBJ2-1; D is possibly TRBD2 (6 bases). CDR3 length: 13 residues. Germline CDR1 and CDR2: SNHLY and FYNNEI. V was cut by 3 bases and J by 5 bases, with 8 bases left in between. CDR3 amino acids: CASSDVADNEQFF. Here the CDR3 DNA reads TGTGCCAGCAGTGACGTAGCGGACAATGAGCAGTTCTTC.

The table lists this clonotype with many counts. J is TRBJ2-1 and V is TRBV4-3; D is unresolved. The germline V gene has CDR1 LGHNA and CDR2 YSLEER. The V gene lost 0 bases and the J gene lost 10 bases, with 7 bases spanning the gap. The CDR3 contains 12 residues. CDR3 region: CASSQDWQEQFF. Written as DNA, the CDR3 is TGCGCCAGCAGCCAAGATTGGCAGGAGCAGTTCTTC.